These T cell receptor beta chains were read from a single sample in a study of T-cell memory formation after mild COVID-19. TCRdb reprocessed the 5' RACE reads with MiXCR, giving one entry per CDR3 protein. This sample has under 200,000 distinct CDR3 sequences, with roughly 13% found just once. Specimen: PBMCs or a T cell subset sorted from them (not recorded which). The receptor set was obtained from a man between 18 and 35 years old who had mild COVID-19 (a few samples of this study predate the infection). Cell type and time point are not known. The CDR3 runs from the conserved cysteine through the conserved F or W. Each record gives: D gene, J gene, V gene, clone size, CDR3 protein, CDR3 DNA. The D gene is left open where the match is weak. The size entry is marked missing in some rows and otherwise reads once, few, many or a size class.

-,TRBJ2-5,TRBV5-1,few,CASSLAERPETQYF,TGCGCCAGCAGCCTTGCCGAACGGCCAGAGACCCAGTACTTC
-,TRBJ2-1,TRBV5-1,few,CASSPRPLAEQFF,TGCGCCAGCAGCCCCCGCCCCCTAGCGGAGCAGTTCTTC
TRBD2,TRBJ2-7,TRBV5-1,many,CASSLAGTSSEQYF,TGCGCCAGCAGCTTGGCAGGGACTAGCTCCGAGCAGTACTTC
TRBD2,TRBJ2-5,TRBV19,-,CASSAWTSGKETQYF,TGTGCCAGTAGTGCCTGGACTAGCGGAAAAGAGACCCAGTACTTC
-,TRBJ2-3,TRBV7-2,-,CASKPAGADTRYF,TGTGCCAGCAAACCCGCGGGGGCAGATACGCGGTATTTT
TRBD2,TRBJ2-2,TRBV12-3/TRBV12-4,-,CASKERENTGELFF,TGTGCCAGCAAGGAGCGGGAGAACACCGGGGAGCTGTTTTTT
TRBD1,TRBJ2-1,TRBV12-3/TRBV12-4,-,CASLDRSYNEQFF,TGTGCCAGCTTGGACAGGAGCTACAATGAGCAGTTCTTC
-,TRBJ1-2,TRBV6-2/TRBV6-3,few,CASSRGAGYTF,TGTGCCAGCAGTCGCGGGGCCGGCTACACCTTC
-,TRBJ1-1,TRBV20-1,-,CSARRRGNTEAFF,TGCAGTGCTCGTCGAAGGGGGAACACTGAAGCTTTCTTT
-,TRBJ2-2,TRBV7-3,-,CASSPRPNTGELFF,TGTGCCAGCAGCCCGCGCCCGAACACCGGGGAGCTGTTTTTT
TRBD1,TRBJ1-2,TRBV7-2,-,CASSLRTGQEGVYGYTF,TGTGCCAGCAGCTTACGTACGGGACAGGAGGGAGTATATGGCTACACCTTC
-,TRBJ2-3,TRBV18,-,CASSPQSERSTDTQYF,TGTGCCAGCTCACCACAATCCGAGAGGAGCACAGATACGCAGTATTTT
-,TRBJ1-6,TRBV15,-,CATRRDSATLHF,TGTGCCACCAGGCGGGACTCGGCCACCCTCCACTTT
-,TRBJ1-4,TRBV5-1,-,CASSTPTGEKLFF,TGCGCCAGCTCAACACCTACGGGCGAAAAACTGTTTTTT
TRBD1,TRBJ1-6,TRBV11-2,few,CASRKRTGDNSPLHF,TGTGCCAGCAGGAAAAGGACAGGGGATAATTCACCCCTCCACTTT
-,TRBJ1-6,TRBV20-1,-,CSARDSRETPLHF,TGCAGTGCTAGAGATTCGAGGGAGACACCCCTCCACTTT
-,TRBJ2-3,TRBV9,-,CASSGGTGDTQYF,TGTGCCAGCAGCGGAGGCACTGGAGATACGCAGTATTTT
TRBD1,TRBJ1-5,TRBV7-2,-,CASSLGQGATQPQHF,TGTGCCAGCAGCTTAGGGCAGGGGGCTACTCAGCCCCAGCATTTT
-,TRBJ2-5,TRBV4-3,-,CASSQGIGETQYF,TGCGCCAGCAGCCAAGGGATCGGGGAGACCCAGTACTTC
-,TRBJ1-1,TRBV20-1,few,CSARLSGTRRGNTEAFF,TGCAGTGCTAGACTCTCAGGGACCCGTCGCGGGAACACTGAAGCTTTCTTT
-,TRBJ1-1,TRBV6-5,few,CASSPGRWNTEAFF,TGTGCCAGCAGTCCGGGACGATGGAACACTGAAGCTTTCTTT
-,TRBJ2-3,TRBV28,-,CASSYGGRADTQYF,TGTGCCAGCAGTTACGGGGGGCGCGCAGATACGCAGTATTTT
TRBD1,TRBJ1-2,TRBV18,-,CASSRDSLEVYGYTF,TGTGCCAGCTCTCGGGACAGCCTCGAGGTCTATGGCTACACCTTC
TRBD1,TRBJ1-3,TRBV18,-,CAGRQGSDSGNTIYF,TGTGCCGGCAGACAGGGATCGGACTCTGGAAACACCATATATTTT
TRBD1,TRBJ2-7,TRBV11-2,few,CASSLKTGGLSPYEQYF,TGTGCCAGCAGCTTAAAAACAGGGGGCCTTAGTCCCTACGAGCAGTACTTC
TRBD1,TRBJ2-6,TRBV2,many,CASSGDRVGANVLTF,TGTGCCAGCAGTGGCGACAGGGTTGGGGCCAACGTCCTGACTTTC
-,TRBJ1-1,TRBV2,-,CASSADSYTEAFF,TGTGCCAGCAGCGCTGACAGTTACACTGAAGCTTTCTTT
-,TRBJ1-2,TRBV15,few,CATSTGPNYGYTF,TGTGCCACTTCCACAGGTCCTAACTATGGCTACACCTTC
TRBD2,TRBJ2-7,TRBV12-3/TRBV12-4,few,CASSLRSGAYSSYEQYF,TGTGCCAGCAGTCTTAGGAGCGGGGCCTATAGCTCCTACGAGCAGTACTTC
TRBD1,TRBJ1-4,TRBV5-1,few,CASSLWTGEEKLFF,TGCGCCAGCAGCTTGTGGACAGGGGAAGAAAAACTGTTTTTT